The source of this TCR beta chain is a study of blood T cell repertoires in COVID-19 (dated by TCRdb to 2020 to 2022). The study in broad terms: Samples covering the acute and convalescent phases of COVID-19 were provided by collaborators in the United States, Italy and Spain. HLA class I and class II types, where available, came from metadata supplied by the sample provider rather than from assay-based typing. A freely available public database, intended as a resource for researchers studying the immune response to SARS-CoV-2, is where the repertoires were released. The dataset comprised deeply sampled blood TCRbeta repertoires from subjects exposed to, actively infected with, or recovered from COVID-19. The samples were drawn from two sources: the first 160 participants of the ongoing ImmuneRACE study, and 1,000 to 1,500 subjects contributed by 6 global collaborators. The material from the prospective study consisted of cDNA or gDNA derived from T cells, B-cell-depleted T cells, or PBMCs. The sample metadata nearly always contained a de-identified subject ID, COVID-19 status, age in years and sex.

Comments on this clone: Its antigen is not yet known. The sample holds no much larger clone one base away, and base qualities are not on file.

Overall study outcomes, separate from this receptor: How much clinical and demographic metadata was included differed by source and by participant, and the metadata was provided uncurated.

V and J are trimmed by 0 bases and 1 base, and the gene matches miss 2 bases of the junction. From cysteine to phenylalanine, the CDR3 is 16 amino acids long. CDR3 DNA is the only sequence kept; it has 48 bases, read in frame from the first base. Via the germline V gene (reference sequence), CDR1 is SEHNR and CDR2 FQNEAQ. The collaborating institutions used their own protocols to collect whole blood in K2EDTA tubes. For TCRbeta analysis, collaborators shipped samples in one of three forms: frozen whole blood, isolated PBMCs, or DNA extracted from either of those sample types. The immunoSEQ Assay, a bias-controlled multiplex PCR, was used to amplify TCRbeta CDR3 regions from genomic DNA. Regarding the original processing steps: The number of nucleated cells in each sample was estimated by amplification of reference gene primers within the assay. Sequence reads were collapsed and filtered to measure the absolute abundance of every unique TCRbeta CDR3 rearrangement. For each sample, productive Simpson clonality was calculated as the square root of Simpson's diversity index across productive rearrangements. The table was pulled from immuneACCESS by TCRdb, which kept in-frame rearrangements only. Such tables lose some clones; where checked, under half of the loss comes from unresolved V genes, and the rest has no known cause. The DNA was the basis for D and trimming; V, J and clone size are from that table. In this sample the table shows roughly 190,000 clones, roughly 81% of which occur a single time. The ten largest account for about 5.1% of the sample.

The chain employs TRBV7-9 and TRBJ2-2; TRBD1 agrees with 7 junctional bases. Sequenced input: peripheral blood. This clonotype was obtained from a woman between 65 and 79 years old with active or convalescent COVID-19. The bases read TGTGCCAGCAGCTTAGCCCGGACAGGGAACACCGGGGAGCTGTTTTTT. Its protein reads: CASSLARTGNTGELFF.